Below are 21 T cell receptor beta chains sequenced from a single sample in a study of cytomegalovirus exposure and HLA in healthy donors. With 60 Vbeta and 13 Jbeta primers, the PCR was carried out. Data came from immunoSEQ multiplex PCR; TCRdb stores just in-frame clones and leaves some out. The table shows around 150,000 clones, with approximately 60% occurring only once. Material: PBMCs. The receptors were sampled from a human donor in good health.

This clone was counted between two and nine times. J is TRBJ2-3 and V is TRBV18; TRBD2 matches at 7 bases. The V and J ends lost 4 bases and 4 bases, in that order; junction bases with no gene match: 2. This CDR3 spans 13 amino acids. Germline V gene sequence: CDR1 KGHSH, CDR2 LQKENI. The CDR3: CASSRGGADTQYF. The CDR3 nucleotides are TGTGCCAGCTCACGCGGGGGTGCAGATACGCAGTATTTT.

This chain connects TRBV2 to TRBJ2-5; 7 nucleotides align to TRBD1. This CDR3 contains 18 residues. Germline V gives CDR1 SNHLY, CDR2 FYNNEI. The junction had 17 bases not matched to a gene; V was cut back by 7 bases and J by 0 bases. CDR3 loop: CASNPLVRDSQYQETQYF. DNA for the CDR3: TGTGCCAGCAACCCGTTAGTCCGGGACAGCCAGTACCAAGAGACCCAGTACTTC.

The chain recombines TRBV6-1 with TRBJ1-6, with D perhaps TRBD1 (6 bases). The CDR3 contains 19 residues. The V gene's germline CDR1 is MNHNS and CDR2 SASEGT. V lost 2 bases and J 0 bases, leaving 17 bases between the germline ends. CDR3 bases: TGTGCCAGCAGTGAAAGGGGGTGGGGAGTTAGCTCCTATAATTCACCCCTCCACTTT. It is translated as CASSERGWGVSSYNSPLHF.

The CDR3 loop is CASSLELQGRNEQYF. The CDR3 DNA sequence: TGCGCCAGCAGCTTGGAGCTCCAAGGGAGAAACGAGCAGTACTTC. V and J are TRBV5-1 and TRBJ2-5, with D perhaps matching TRBD2 (5 bases). The better agreement between TRBJ2-7 and the DNA end casts doubt on the J call. The germline CDR1 and CDR2 sequences are SGHRS and YFSETQ. This CDR3 comprises 15 residues.

This chain links TRBV19 with TRBJ2-7; 8 bases agree with TRBD1. V dropped 3 bases and J dropped 4; count of bases not matched to a gene: 8. The CDR3 length is 15 residues. Germline V gene data show CDR1 as LNHDA and CDR2 as SQIVND (reference sequence). The CDR3 is CASSISSGQAYEQYF. The CDR3 DNA follows: TGTGCCAGTAGTATCTCTTCGGGACAGGCGTACGAGCAGTACTTC.

This sequence joins TRBV5-1 and TRBJ2-3; 14 nucleotides match TRBD2. CDR1 SGHRS and CDR2 YFSETQ come from the germline V gene. V lost 6 bases and J lost 4; bases outside the gene matches: 4. This CDR3 is built from 15 residues. In DNA form, the CDR3 reads TGCGCCAGCAAGGGACTAGCGGGAGCGGCAGATACGCAGTATTTT. This translates into CASKGLAGAADTQYF.

This CDR3 is CASRTPSSSLYF. CDR3 DNA sequence: TGTGCCAGCAGAACTCCCTCGAGTTCCCTGTACTTC. The V and J genes are TRBV28 and TRBJ2-5, with D uncertain. The V and J ends lost 6 bases and 13 bases respectively, with 18 bases between them. Germline CDR1 MDHEN, CDR2 SYDVKM. The CDR3 spans 12 residues. The full variable domain, in which reference TRBV28 and TRBJ2-5 provide the parts outside the CDR3, is DVKVTQSSRYLVKRTGEKVFLECVQDMDHENMFWYRQDPGLGLRLIYFSYDVKMKEKGDIPEGYSVSREKKERFSLILESASTNQTSMYLCASRTPSSSLYFGPGTRLLVL.

The rearrangement joins TRBV28 to TRBJ1-1, with D hard to call. The CDR3 is 12 amino acids. V dropped 8 bases and J dropped 1 base, with 8 bases sitting between them. Looked up from germline, CDR1 is MDHEN and CDR2 is SYDVKM. The CDR3 here is CASHTGNTEAFF. For the CDR3, the DNA is TGTGCCAGCCATACGGGGAACACTGAAGCTTTCTTT.

There are a few counts of this clone. This sequence joins TRBV6-1 and TRBJ1-5; D gene unclear. The length of the CDR3 is 15 residues. The V end lost 7 bases, the J end lost 0 bases, and 13 bases lay between the germline ends. In germline, CDR1 is MNHNS, CDR2 SASEGT. The CDR3, as DNA: TGTGCCAGCACCCAGACCCACAGTAGCAATCAGCCCCAGCATTTT. Protein sequence: CASTQTHSSNQPQHF.

The V gene is TRBV19, the J gene TRBJ2-4; D may be TRBD2 (6 bases). V was trimmed by 6 bases and J by 0 bases, leaving 12 bases between them. Germline CDR1 LNHDA, CDR2 SQIVND (reference sequence). This CDR3 contains 15 residues. The CDR3 is CASSPTGGAKNIQYF. The DNA for the CDR3 is TGTGCCAGTAGCCCCACCGGGGGAGCCAAAAACATTCAGTACTTC.

V gene TRBV5-4 combines with J gene TRBJ1-2, with 9 positions matching TRBD1. V lost 0 bases to trimming and J lost 0 bases; unmatched junction nucleotides: 3. The germline V gene has CDR1 SGHNT and CDR2 YYREEE (reference sequence). This CDR3 has 16 amino acids. CDR3 sequence (DNA): TGTGCCAGCAGCTTGGGGGACAGGGTAGCTAACTATGGCTACACCTTC. Its protein is CASSLGDRVANYGYTF.

V usage is TRBV11-2 and J usage is TRBJ2-3; D is unresolved. Trimming pared 5 bases from V and 0 bases from J, leaving 9 bases between. Per germline, CDR1 SGHAT and CDR2 FQNNGV. The CDR3 covers 14 residues. The CDR3 loop reads CASSLTVSTDTQYF. The CDR3 bases are TGTGCCAGCAGCCTAACAGTCAGCACAGATACGCAGTATTTT. The full variable domain, completed using reference TRBV11-2 and TRBJ2-3, is EAGVAQSPRYKIIEKRQSVAFWCNPISGHATLYWYQQILGQGPKLLIQFQNNGVVDDSQLPKDRFSAERLKGVDSTLKIQPAKLEDSAVYLCASSLTVSTDTQYFGPGTRLTVL.

The chain links TRBV7-8 to TRBJ2-7, with 7 bases aligning to TRBD2. Germline V lookup: CDR1 SGHVS, CDR2 FQNEAQ. V lost 8 bases and J lost 1; bases outside the gene matches: 11. This CDR3 region has 15 residues. CDR3 DNA: TGTGCCAGCCGGACTAGTCGAATGAGGTCCTACGAGCAGTACTTC. Translated, it gives CASRTSRMRSYEQYF.

CDR3 nucleotide sequence: TGTGCCAGTTTTCCTGTCGAGAGGCCGTATGGCTACACCTTC. This codes for CASFPVERPYGYTF. The chain combines TRBV28 with TRBJ1-2; no clear D gene. The V gene's germline CDR1 is MDHEN and CDR2 SYDVKM. Trimming pared 9 bases from V and 5 bases from J, leaving 19 bases between. The CDR3 has 14 residues.

The V and J genes are TRBV7-3 and TRBJ2-7; 9 bases align to TRBD2. Losses at the gene ends were 6 bases for V and 2 bases for J; bases not matched to a gene: 2. Germline V lookup: CDR1 SGHTA, CDR2 FQGTGA. The CDR3 consists of 13 residues. This CDR3 is CASSSSGAYEQYF. The CDR3, as DNA: TGTGCCAGCAGTTCTAGCGGGGCCTACGAGCAGTACTTC.

V is TRBV5-1 and J is TRBJ2-1, with TRBD2 matching over 9 bases. J gave up 6 bases and V 6 bases, and 4 bases lay outside the gene matches. The CDR3 length is 13 residues. In germline, CDR1 is SGHRS, CDR2 YFSETQ. DNA for the CDR3: TGCGCCAGCAACGCGACTAGCGGCAATGAGCAGTTCTTC. This codes for CASNATSGNEQFF.

This clone has more than one count but fewer than ten. The chain joins TRBV28 to TRBJ1-3; D may be TRBD1 (5 bases). From germline, CDR1 is MDHEN and CDR2 SYDVKM. The CDR3 totals 20 residues. Trimming cost V 3 bases and J 1 base, with 25 bases left between them. The CDR3 protein is CASSFPSGERVLPSGNTIYF. Here the CDR3 DNA reads TGTGCCAGCAGTTTCCCGTCGGGGGAGAGAGTTCTCCCTTCTGGAAACACCATATATTTT.

The chain links TRBV7-8 to TRBJ2-5; 9 positions agree with TRBD2. Unmatched junction bases numbered 10, after V lost 6 bases and J lost 2 bases. The CDR3 is made up of 16 amino acids. Per the germline V gene, CDR1 is SGHVS and CDR2 is FQNEAQ. As DNA, the CDR3 is TGTGCCAGCAGAAAAGCGGGAGGCCTGTGGCAAGAGACCCAGTACTTC. Its protein product is CASRKAGGLWQETQYF.

The chain combines TRBV11-2 with TRBJ2-6, with no clear D. The CDR3 consists of 16 residues. V shed 10 bases and J shed 0 bases, with 16 bases lying between them. CDR1 and CDR2 (germline): SGHAT, FQNNGV. CDR3 sequence reads: CATSLSFFSGANVLTF. The CDR3, as DNA: TGTGCCACCTCCCTATCGTTCTTCTCTGGGGCCAACGTCCTGACTTTC.

Remarks on this clone: The junction does not match germline at one end; this may be a read error. The rearrangement joins TRBV10-3 to TRBJ2-2, with D maybe TRBD2 (5 bases). There are 14 residues in the CDR3. CDR1 is ENHRY, CDR2 SYGVKD, per germline. DNA for the CDR3: TGTGCCATCAGTGGGGTCTCGACCACCGGGGAGCTGTCTTTT. It translates to CAISGVSTTGELSF.

This clone was seen a few times. The rearrangement links TRBV6-1 to TRBJ1-3; D is unclear. Trimming shortened V by 1 base and J by 4 bases, and 5 bases separated the two germline ends. The CDR3 has 13 amino acids. Germline-derived CDR1 and CDR2 are MNHNS and SASEGT. As DNA, the CDR3 is TGTGCCAGCAGTGAAGTGGCCGGAAACACCATATATTTT. The encoded protein is CASSEVAGNTIYF.